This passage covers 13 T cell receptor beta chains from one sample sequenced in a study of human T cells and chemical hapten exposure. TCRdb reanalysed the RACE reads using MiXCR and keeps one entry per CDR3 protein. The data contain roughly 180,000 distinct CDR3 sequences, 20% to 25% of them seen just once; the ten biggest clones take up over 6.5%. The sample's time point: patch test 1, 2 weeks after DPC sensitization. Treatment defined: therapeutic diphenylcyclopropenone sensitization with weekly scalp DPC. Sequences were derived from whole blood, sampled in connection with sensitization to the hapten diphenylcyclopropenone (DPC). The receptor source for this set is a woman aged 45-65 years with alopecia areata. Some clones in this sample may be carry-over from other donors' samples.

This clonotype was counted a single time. The CDR3 nucleotides are TGCAGTGCTAGAGATCTTCTACTAGCGGGACCCTTCAATGAGCAGTTCTTC. Its protein is CSARDLLLAGPFNEQFF. The chain couples TRBV20-1 to TRBJ2-1; 10 bases line up with TRBD2. The CDR3 loop spans 17 amino acids. CDR1 is DFQATT and CDR2 is SNEGSKA in the germline V gene (reference sequence). J gave up 6 bases and V 0 bases, and 11 bases lay outside the gene matches.

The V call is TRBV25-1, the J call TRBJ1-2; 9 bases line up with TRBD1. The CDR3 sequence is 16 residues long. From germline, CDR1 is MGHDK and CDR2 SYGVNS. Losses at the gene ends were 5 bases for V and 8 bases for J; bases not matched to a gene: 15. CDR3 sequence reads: CASSRGSGTGTRGYTF. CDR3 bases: TGTGCCAGCAGTAGAGGTTCTGGGACAGGGACACGCGGCTACACCTTC.

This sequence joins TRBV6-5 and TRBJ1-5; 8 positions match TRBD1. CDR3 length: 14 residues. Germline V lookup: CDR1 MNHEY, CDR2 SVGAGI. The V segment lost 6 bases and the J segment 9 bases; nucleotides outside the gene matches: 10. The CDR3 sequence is CASSRQGPGRPQHF. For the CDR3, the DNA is TGTGCCAGCAGCCGACAGGGGCCGGGTCGGCCCCAGCATTTT.

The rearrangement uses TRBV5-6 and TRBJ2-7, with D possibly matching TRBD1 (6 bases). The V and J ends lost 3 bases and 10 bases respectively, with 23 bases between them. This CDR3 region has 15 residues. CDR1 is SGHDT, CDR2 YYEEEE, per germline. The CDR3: CASSSEASRGLPQYF. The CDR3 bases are TGTGCCAGCAGCTCCGAGGCTTCCAGGGGCCTGCCCCAGTACTTC. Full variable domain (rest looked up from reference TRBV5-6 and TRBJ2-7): DAGVTQSPTHLIKTRGQQVTLRCSPKSGHDTVSWYQQALGQGPQFIFQYYEEEERQRGNFPDRFSGHQFPNYSSELNVNALLLGDSALYLCASSSEASRGLPQYFGPGTRLTVT.

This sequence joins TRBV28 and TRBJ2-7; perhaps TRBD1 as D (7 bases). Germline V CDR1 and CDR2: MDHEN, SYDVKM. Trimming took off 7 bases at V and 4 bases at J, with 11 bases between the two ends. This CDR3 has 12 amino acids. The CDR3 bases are TGTGCCAGCAACCCAGGGGGGTACGAGCAGTACTTC. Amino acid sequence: CASNPGGYEQYF.

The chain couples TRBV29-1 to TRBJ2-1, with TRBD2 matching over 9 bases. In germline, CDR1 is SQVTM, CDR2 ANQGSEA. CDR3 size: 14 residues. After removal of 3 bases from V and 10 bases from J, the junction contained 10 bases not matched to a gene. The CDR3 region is CSVDLAGGPGEQFF. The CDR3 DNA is TGCAGCGTTGATCTGGCGGGAGGGCCAGGAGAGCAGTTCTTC.

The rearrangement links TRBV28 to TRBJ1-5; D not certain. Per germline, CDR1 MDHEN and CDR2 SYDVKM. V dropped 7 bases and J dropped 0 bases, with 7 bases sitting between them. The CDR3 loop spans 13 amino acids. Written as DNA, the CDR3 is TGTGCCAGCATTCAGTCTAGCAATCAGCCCCAGCATTTT. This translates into CASIQSSNQPQHF.

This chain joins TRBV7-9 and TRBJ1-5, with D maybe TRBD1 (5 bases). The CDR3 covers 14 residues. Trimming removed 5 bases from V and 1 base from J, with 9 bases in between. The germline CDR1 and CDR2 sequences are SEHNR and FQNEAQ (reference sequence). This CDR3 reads CASSPGTSNQPQHF. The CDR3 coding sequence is TGTGCCAGCAGCCCAGGGACCAGCAATCAGCCCCAGCATTTT.

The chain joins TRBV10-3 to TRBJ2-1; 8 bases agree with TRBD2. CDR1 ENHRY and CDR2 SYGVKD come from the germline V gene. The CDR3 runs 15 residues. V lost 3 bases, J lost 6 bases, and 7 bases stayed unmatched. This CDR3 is CAISDKTGTSNEQFF. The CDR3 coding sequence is TGTGCCATCAGTGATAAAACCGGGACTAGCAATGAGCAGTTCTTC.

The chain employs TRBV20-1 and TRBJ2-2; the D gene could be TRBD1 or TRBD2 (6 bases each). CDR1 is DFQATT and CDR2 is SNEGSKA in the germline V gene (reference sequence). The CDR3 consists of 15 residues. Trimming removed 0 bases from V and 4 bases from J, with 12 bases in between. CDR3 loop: CSAREGGLVTGELFF. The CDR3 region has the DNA TGCAGTGCTAGAGAGGGGGGCCTCGTCACCGGGGAGCTGTTTTTT.

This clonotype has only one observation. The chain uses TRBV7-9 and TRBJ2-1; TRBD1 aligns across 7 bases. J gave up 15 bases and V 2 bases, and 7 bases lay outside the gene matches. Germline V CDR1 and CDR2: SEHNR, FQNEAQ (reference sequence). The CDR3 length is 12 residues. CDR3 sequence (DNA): TGTGCCAGCAGCTTACTGGGGGACAGTCTGTTCTTC. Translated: CASSLLGDSLFF. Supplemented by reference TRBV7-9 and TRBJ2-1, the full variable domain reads DTGVSQNPRHKITKRGQNVTFRCDPISEHNRLYWYRQTLGQGPEFLTYFQNEAQLEKSRLLSDRFSAERPKGSFSTLEIQRTEQGDSAMYLCASSLLGDSLFFGPGTRLTVL.

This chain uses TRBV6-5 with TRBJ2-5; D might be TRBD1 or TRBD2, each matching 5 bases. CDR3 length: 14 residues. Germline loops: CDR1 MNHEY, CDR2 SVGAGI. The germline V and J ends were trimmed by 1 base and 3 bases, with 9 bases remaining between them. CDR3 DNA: TGTGCCAGCAGTTACTTGTTGGGGGAAGAGACCCAGTACTTC. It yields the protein CASSYLLGEETQYF.

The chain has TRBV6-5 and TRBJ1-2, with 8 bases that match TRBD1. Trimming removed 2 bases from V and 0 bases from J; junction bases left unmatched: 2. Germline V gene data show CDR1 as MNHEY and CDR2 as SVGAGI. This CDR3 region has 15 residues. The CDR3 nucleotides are TGTGCCAGCAGTTACCAGACAGGGGCTAACTATGGCTACACCTTC. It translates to CASSYQTGANYGYTF.